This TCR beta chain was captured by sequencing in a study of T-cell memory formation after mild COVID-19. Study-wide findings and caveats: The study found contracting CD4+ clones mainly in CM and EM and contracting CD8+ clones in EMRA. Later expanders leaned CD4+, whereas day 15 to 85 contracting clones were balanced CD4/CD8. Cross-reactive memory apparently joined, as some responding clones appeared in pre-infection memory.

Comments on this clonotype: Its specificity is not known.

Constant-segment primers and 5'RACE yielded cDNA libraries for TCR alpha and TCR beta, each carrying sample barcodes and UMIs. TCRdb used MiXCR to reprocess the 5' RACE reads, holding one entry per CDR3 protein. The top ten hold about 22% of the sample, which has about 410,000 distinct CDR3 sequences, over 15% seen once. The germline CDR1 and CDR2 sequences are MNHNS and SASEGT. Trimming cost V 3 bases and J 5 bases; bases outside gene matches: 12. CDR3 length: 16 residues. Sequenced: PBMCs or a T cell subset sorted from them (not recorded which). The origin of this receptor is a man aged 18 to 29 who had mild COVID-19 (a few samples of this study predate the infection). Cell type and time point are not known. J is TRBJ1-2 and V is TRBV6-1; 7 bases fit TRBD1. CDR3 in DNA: TGTGCCAGCAGTGAGAGGATTGCGGGACAGATATATGGCTACACCTTC. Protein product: CASSERIAGQIYGYTF.